The 7 T cell receptor beta chains below come from one sample, sequenced in a study of OX40 agonist ivuxolimab in advanced cancers. Clones were sequenced by immunoSEQ multiplex PCR, and TCRdb holds only the in-frame ones, with some missing. Of about 58,000 clones in the sample, just over 85% were seen once. The sample here was CD4+ or CD8+ T cells sorted from blood, taken in a trial of the OX40 agonist ivuxolimab. These receptors were taken from an adult with an advanced solid tumor such as melanoma, head and neck, liver or kidney cancer.

This chain uses TRBV5-1 with TRBJ2-7; the D is unclear. This CDR3 comprises 14 residues. The V gene lost 0 bases and the J gene lost 1 base, with 8 bases spanning the gap. The V gene's germline CDR1 is SGHRS and CDR2 YFSETQ. Here the CDR3 reads CASSLDPDSYEQYF. The CDR3 DNA follows: TGCGCCAGCAGCTTGGATCCGGATTCCTACGAGCAGTACTTC.

V is TRBV19 and J is TRBJ1-4; D ambiguous. CDR1 LNHDA and CDR2 SQIVND come from the germline V gene (reference sequence). CDR3 length equals 13 residues. V lost 3 bases and J lost 8, with 10 bases in between. DNA of the CDR3: TGTGCCAGTAGTATCGGACCCCTCGAAAAACTGTTTTTT. This translates into CASSIGPLEKLFF.

This clone came up once. The V gene is TRBV5-4, the J gene TRBJ2-7, with TRBD1 as a possible D gene (6 bases). The CDR3 contains 15 residues. Trimming stripped 2 bases from V and 1 base from J, with 13 bases between. Germline assignment: CDR1 SGHNT and CDR2 YYREEE (reference sequence). The CDR3 loop reads CASSFRGPGSYEQYF. The DNA of the CDR3 is TGTGCCAGCAGCTTCAGGGGACCAGGATCCTACGAGCAGTACTTC.

This sequence joins TRBV6-5 and TRBJ2-7; no firm D call. Germline CDR1 reads MNHEY; CDR2 reads SVGAGI. Between the trimmed V and J ends, which lost 2 bases and 7 bases, there was a span of 9 bases. The CDR3 is 12 amino acids. The CDR3 loop reads CASSYHLGEQYF. The CDR3 DNA sequence: TGTGCCAGCAGTTACCATCTAGGTGAGCAGTACTTC.

The V gene is TRBV7-8, the J gene TRBJ2-7; D uncertain. Germline lookup yields CDR1 SGHVS and CDR2 FQNEAQ. This CDR3 contains 17 residues. The ends were cut back, 1 base at V and 2 bases at J, with 18 bases in the middle. CDR3 region: CASSLVGSRGPTYEQYF. The CDR3 nucleotides read TGTGCCAGCAGCTTAGTAGGTTCTAGAGGACCGACCTACGAGCAGTACTTC.

The chain has TRBV18 and TRBJ1-1; D may be TRBD1 (5 bases). Per germline, CDR1 KGHSH and CDR2 LQKENI. V shed 5 bases and J shed 11 bases, with 18 bases lying between them. The CDR3 is 13 amino acids. The CDR3 here is CASSIPPQVSAFF. The CDR3, as DNA: TGTGCCAGCTCAATCCCCCCACAGGTATCGGCTTTCTTT.

V and J are TRBV2 and TRBJ1-4; D is unclear. V lost 1 base, J lost 0 bases, and 6 bases lay in between. The V gene's germline CDR1 is SNHLY and CDR2 FYNNEI. This CDR3 region has 15 residues. CDR3 sequence: CASSEVSATNEKLFF. CDR3 bases: TGTGCCAGCAGTGAAGTATCCGCAACTAATGAAAAACTGTTTTTT.